The 24 T cell receptor beta chains given below trace back to one sample, sequenced in a study of T-cell reconstitution after alpha-beta-depleted transplantation in children. Unique molecular identifiers were incorporated into the prepared TCRbeta library. TCRdb reprocessed the PCR reads with MiXCR, giving one entry per CDR3 protein. The data hold under 250,000 distinct CDR3 sequences, with roughly 6.6% observed a single time. Sequenced here: PBMCs, sampled before TCRalphabeta/CD19-depleted stem cell transplant. These receptors originate from a boy aged 2-9 years with acute lymphoblastic leukemia, due to receive a stem cell transplant.

This clonotype has a count of ten or more. This chain links TRBV5-1 with TRBJ2-7; D gene unclear. This CDR3 spans 14 amino acids. Germline V gives CDR1 SGHRS, CDR2 YFSETQ. Between the trimmed V and J ends, which lost 4 bases and 0 bases, there was a span of 11 bases. The CDR3 coding sequence is TGCGCCAGCAGCGTGCAGGCCCTCTCCTACGAGCAGTACTTC. It yields the protein CASSVQALSYEQYF. The variable domain in full, with the rest retrieved from reference TRBV5-1 and TRBJ2-7, is KAGVTQTPRYLIKTRGQQVTLSCSPISGHRSVSWYQQTPGQGLQFLFEYFSETQRNKGNFPGRFSGRQFSNSRSEMNVSTLELGDSALYLCASSVQALSYEQYFGPGTRLTVT.

This clonotype was counted many times. The V and J genes are TRBV28 and TRBJ2-7; 8 bases align to TRBD1. Germline lookup yields CDR1 MDHEN and CDR2 SYDVKM. There are 13 residues in the CDR3. Trimming cost V 7 bases and J 2 bases; bases outside gene matches: 4. The CDR3 loop reads CASTGTGPYEQYF. In DNA form, the CDR3 reads TGTGCCAGCACCGGGACAGGACCCTACGAGCAGTACTTC.

Many counts were recorded for this clonotype. V gene TRBV24-1 combines with J gene TRBJ2-1, with a tentative D call TRBD2 (8 bases). Germline lookup yields CDR1 KGHDR and CDR2 SFDVKD. Trimming stripped 3 bases from V and 5 bases from J, with 19 bases between. The CDR3 consists of 17 residues. CDR3 DNA sequence: TGTGCCACCAGTGATCCCGGAGGGGGCGGGGGGCACAATGAGCAGTTCTTC. It is translated as CATSDPGGGGGHNEQFF.

This clonotype was seen at least ten times. The J gene is TRBJ2-1, the V gene TRBV7-2, with D possibly matching TRBD2 (5 bases). The CDR3 sequence is 15 residues long. The germline CDR1 and CDR2 sequences are SGHTA and FQGNSA. Trimming pared 1 base from V and 5 bases from J, leaving 12 bases between. The CDR3 DNA follows: TGTGCCAGCAGCTTAGGTGTCGAGCGGCACAATGAGCAGTTCTTC. This codes for CASSLGVERHNEQFF.

V gene TRBV4-3 combines with J gene TRBJ2-1; D perhaps matches TRBD2 (5 bases). The V gene lost 0 bases and the J gene lost 2 bases, with 20 bases spanning the gap. Germline V gene sequence: CDR1 LGHNA, CDR2 YSLEER. The length of the CDR3 is 19 residues. This CDR3 is CASSQDTGKWELAYNEQFF. As DNA, the CDR3 is TGCGCCAGCAGCCAAGATACTGGTAAGTGGGAGCTTGCCTACAATGAGCAGTTCTTC.

This clonotype was picked up many times. The chain uses TRBV11-2 and TRBJ2-1; unclear D gene. Trimming stripped 5 bases from V and 5 bases from J, with 16 bases between. This CDR3 spans 15 amino acids. CDR1 is SGHAT, CDR2 FQNNGV, per germline. Here the CDR3 DNA reads TGTGCCAGCAGCCTGAAATGGGCGGAAAACAATGAGCAGTTCTTC. Translation: CASSLKWAENNEQFF.

The chain combines TRBV29-1 with TRBJ2-7; 10 nucleotides line up with TRBD1. With 5 bases clipped from V and 2 bases from J, the junction kept 6 bases outside the gene matches. Germline CDR1 is SQVTM and CDR2 is ANQGSEA. CDR3 length: 14 residues. CDR3 protein: CSVTGQGVPYEQYF. DNA for the CDR3: TGCAGCGTTACCGGACAGGGGGTTCCCTACGAGCAGTACTTC.

On this clonotype itself: This clone may be a read error of a much larger clone one base away. The gene calls are TRBV24-1 and TRBJ2-1; D remains unclear. Germline V gene sequence: CDR1 KGHDR, CDR2 SFDVKD. The CDR3 contains 15 residues. The V and J ends lost 7 bases and 11 bases respectively, with 23 bases between them. The CDR3 DNA sequence: TGTGCCACCAGGAGTAAGGTCAGTGTTGATGGTAAGCAGTTCTTC. It encodes CATRSKVSVDGKQFF.

The rearrangement links TRBV20-1 to TRBJ2-7; 10 nucleotides agree with TRBD2. The J segment lost 3 bases and the V segment lost 3 bases, leaving 2 bases of the junction unmatched. The germline CDR1 and CDR2 sequences are DFQATT and SNEGSKA (reference sequence). The CDR3 consists of 13 residues. CDR3 sequence (DNA): TGCAGTGCTAGTAGCGGGAGGAACTACGAGCAGTACTTC. This codes for CSASSGRNYEQYF.

This clonotype was found many times. J is TRBJ2-5 and V is TRBV6-5, with 7 nucleotides matching TRBD2. V dropped 4 bases and J dropped 1; count of bases not matched to a gene: 9. Per germline, CDR1 MNHEY and CDR2 SVGAGI. The CDR3 covers 16 residues. CDR3 DNA sequence: TGTGCCAGCAGTTTTCTCCCAGCGGGGCCCCAAGAGACCCAGTACTTC. It specifies CASSFLPAGPQETQYF.

The V gene is TRBV7-6, the J gene TRBJ2-5; the match to TRBD1 covers 9 bases. The CDR3 sequence is 18 residues long. Trimming removed 5 bases from V and 5 bases from J; junction bases left unmatched: 18. Germline CDR1 and CDR2: SGHVS and FNYEAQ. The CDR3 DNA follows: TGTGCCAGCAGCCGTGAAACAGACGGGGACAGGGTGACGGAGACCCAGTACTTC. The encoded protein is CASSRETDGDRVTETQYF.

A remark on this clonotype: This CDR3 is missing its conserved last phenylalanine or tryptophan, likely due to a read error. The chain is built from TRBV28 and TRBJ2-2, with 14 bases matching TRBD2. With 6 bases clipped from V and 9 bases from J, the junction kept 12 bases outside the gene matches. The CDR3 runs to 17 residues. The germline gives CDR1 MDHEN, CDR2 SYDVKM. CDR3 residues: CASSSPGLAGGLRELFV. Written as DNA, the CDR3 is TGTGCCAGCAGCTCTCCCGGACTAGCGGGGGGTCTCCGGGAGCTGTTTGTT.

This clonotype was detected only a few times. The chain is built from TRBV12-3 or TRBV12-4 and TRBJ2-1; the D is unclear. This CDR3 has 13 amino acids. Trimming took 4 bases from V and 6 from J, leaving 10 bases between them. DNA of the CDR3: TGTGCCAGCAGTTCAGACTCCGGCAATGAGCAGTTCTTC. Translated, it gives CASSSDSGNEQFF.

The chain links TRBV20-1 to TRBJ2-5; possibly TRBD2 for D (6 bases). The V end lost 5 bases, the J end lost 4 bases, and 17 bases lay between the germline ends. The CDR3 extends over 14 amino acids. Germline V gene sequence: CDR1 DFQATT, CDR2 SNEGSKA (reference sequence). This CDR3 reads CSAWDHSGGETQYF. The DNA of the CDR3 is TGCAGTGCTTGGGACCATTCCGGGGGAGAGACCCAGTACTTC.

There are many counts of this clonotype. This chain links TRBV20-1 with TRBJ2-5; D is possibly TRBD2 (7 bases). Germline V gene sequence: CDR1 DFQATT, CDR2 SNEGSKA (reference sequence). This CDR3 spans 10 amino acids. V was pared by 8 bases and J by 5 bases, with 9 bases between. The CDR3 sequence: CSRGGETQYF. The CDR3 DNA reads TGCAGTAGGGGGGGGGAGACCCAGTACTTC.

The chain has TRBV27 and TRBJ2-1; 7 nucleotides match TRBD1. Germline CDR1 is MNHEY and CDR2 is SMNVEV (reference sequence). This CDR3 is 14 amino acids long. The trim removed 8 bases at V and 5 bases at J, leaving 9 bases unmatched. The CDR3 sequence is CASSAGTANNEQFF. In DNA, the CDR3 is TGTGCCAGCTCTGCCGGGACAGCTAACAATGAGCAGTTCTTC.

This clonotype was detected ten times or more. The chain couples TRBV28 to TRBJ2-7; D is unresolved. The CDR3 sequence is 14 residues long. Per the germline V gene, CDR1 is MDHEN and CDR2 is SYDVKM. Trimming left V 3 bases short and J 7 bases short, with 16 bases between. CDR3 nucleotide sequence: TGTGCCAGCAGTTTGCCCACCACCCGCTTGGAGCAGTACTTC. This codes for CASSLPTTRLEQYF.

This clonotype has only a few counts. The rearrangement uses TRBV10-1 and TRBJ2-7; D is uncertain. Trimming stripped 6 bases from V and 4 bases from J, with 13 bases between. This CDR3 spans 13 amino acids. Germline V gene sequence: CDR1 WNHNN, CDR2 SYGVQD (reference sequence). This CDR3 is CASSDLNEYEQYF. CDR3 nucleotides: TGCGCCAGCAGCGATCTAAACGAATACGAGCAGTACTTC.

This clonotype has only a few counts. The chain recombines TRBV6-1 with TRBJ2-5; possible D gene TRBD2, 6 bases. This CDR3 comprises 15 residues. Deletions cut 5 bases from V and 5 bases from J, with 18 bases between. Germline V gene data show CDR1 as MNHNS and CDR2 as SASEGT. The CDR3 here is CASSPRGGLVETQYF. DNA for the CDR3: TGTGCCAGCAGTCCCCGGGGAGGTTTAGTGGAGACCCAGTACTTC.

This clonotype was seen many times. This sequence joins TRBV20-1 and TRBJ1-1; 8 bases map to TRBD1. CDR3 length: 10 amino acids. The germline CDR1 and CDR2 sequences are DFQATT and SNEGSKA (reference sequence). V lost 6 bases, J lost 6 bases, and 0 bases stayed unmatched. CDR3 in amino acids: CSAQGAEAFF. In nucleotides, the CDR3 is TGCAGTGCACAGGGGGCTGAAGCTTTCTTT.

V and J are TRBV6-2 or TRBV6-3 and TRBJ2-7, with D perhaps matching TRBD1 (6 bases). V was pared by 4 bases and J by 7 bases, with 20 bases between. Germline CDR1 and CDR2: MNHEY and SVGEGT. The CDR3 covers 15 residues. CDR3 region: CASSSQGPPTGEQYF. DNA for the CDR3: TGTGCCAGCAGTTCCCAGGGGCCACCAACGGGGGAGCAGTACTTC.

This clonotype was seen at least ten times. This chain joins TRBV12-3 or TRBV12-4 and TRBJ2-3; 7 bases match TRBD2. V shed 7 bases, J shed 6 bases, and the junction held 13 bases outside the gene matches. This CDR3 region has 15 residues. This chain's CDR3 is CASKLSGALSDTQYF. In nucleotides, the CDR3 is TGTGCCAGCAAATTGAGCGGGGCCCTTAGTGATACGCAGTATTTT.

This clonotype was seen ten or more times. The V and J genes are TRBV28 and TRBJ1-5, with D possibly TRBD1 on 5 matching bases. V was trimmed by 5 bases and J by 3 bases, leaving 17 bases between them. The CDR3 is 16 residues long. Per germline, CDR1 MDHEN and CDR2 SYDVKM. CDR3 loop: CASSQSGGEANQPQHF. DNA for the CDR3: TGTGCCAGCAGTCAATCAGGAGGGGAGGCCAATCAGCCCCAGCATTTT.

Notes on this clonotype: A much larger clone lies one base from this, so it may be a read error. This sequence joins TRBV7-9 and TRBJ2-5; TRBD1 matches 10 bases. Germline CDR1 is SEHNR and CDR2 is FQNEAQ (reference sequence). The CDR3 is 14 residues long. CDR3 in amino acids: CASSDTGTGDTRYF. In nucleotides, the CDR3 is TGTGCCAGCAGTGACACCGGGACAGGGGACACCCGGTACTTC.